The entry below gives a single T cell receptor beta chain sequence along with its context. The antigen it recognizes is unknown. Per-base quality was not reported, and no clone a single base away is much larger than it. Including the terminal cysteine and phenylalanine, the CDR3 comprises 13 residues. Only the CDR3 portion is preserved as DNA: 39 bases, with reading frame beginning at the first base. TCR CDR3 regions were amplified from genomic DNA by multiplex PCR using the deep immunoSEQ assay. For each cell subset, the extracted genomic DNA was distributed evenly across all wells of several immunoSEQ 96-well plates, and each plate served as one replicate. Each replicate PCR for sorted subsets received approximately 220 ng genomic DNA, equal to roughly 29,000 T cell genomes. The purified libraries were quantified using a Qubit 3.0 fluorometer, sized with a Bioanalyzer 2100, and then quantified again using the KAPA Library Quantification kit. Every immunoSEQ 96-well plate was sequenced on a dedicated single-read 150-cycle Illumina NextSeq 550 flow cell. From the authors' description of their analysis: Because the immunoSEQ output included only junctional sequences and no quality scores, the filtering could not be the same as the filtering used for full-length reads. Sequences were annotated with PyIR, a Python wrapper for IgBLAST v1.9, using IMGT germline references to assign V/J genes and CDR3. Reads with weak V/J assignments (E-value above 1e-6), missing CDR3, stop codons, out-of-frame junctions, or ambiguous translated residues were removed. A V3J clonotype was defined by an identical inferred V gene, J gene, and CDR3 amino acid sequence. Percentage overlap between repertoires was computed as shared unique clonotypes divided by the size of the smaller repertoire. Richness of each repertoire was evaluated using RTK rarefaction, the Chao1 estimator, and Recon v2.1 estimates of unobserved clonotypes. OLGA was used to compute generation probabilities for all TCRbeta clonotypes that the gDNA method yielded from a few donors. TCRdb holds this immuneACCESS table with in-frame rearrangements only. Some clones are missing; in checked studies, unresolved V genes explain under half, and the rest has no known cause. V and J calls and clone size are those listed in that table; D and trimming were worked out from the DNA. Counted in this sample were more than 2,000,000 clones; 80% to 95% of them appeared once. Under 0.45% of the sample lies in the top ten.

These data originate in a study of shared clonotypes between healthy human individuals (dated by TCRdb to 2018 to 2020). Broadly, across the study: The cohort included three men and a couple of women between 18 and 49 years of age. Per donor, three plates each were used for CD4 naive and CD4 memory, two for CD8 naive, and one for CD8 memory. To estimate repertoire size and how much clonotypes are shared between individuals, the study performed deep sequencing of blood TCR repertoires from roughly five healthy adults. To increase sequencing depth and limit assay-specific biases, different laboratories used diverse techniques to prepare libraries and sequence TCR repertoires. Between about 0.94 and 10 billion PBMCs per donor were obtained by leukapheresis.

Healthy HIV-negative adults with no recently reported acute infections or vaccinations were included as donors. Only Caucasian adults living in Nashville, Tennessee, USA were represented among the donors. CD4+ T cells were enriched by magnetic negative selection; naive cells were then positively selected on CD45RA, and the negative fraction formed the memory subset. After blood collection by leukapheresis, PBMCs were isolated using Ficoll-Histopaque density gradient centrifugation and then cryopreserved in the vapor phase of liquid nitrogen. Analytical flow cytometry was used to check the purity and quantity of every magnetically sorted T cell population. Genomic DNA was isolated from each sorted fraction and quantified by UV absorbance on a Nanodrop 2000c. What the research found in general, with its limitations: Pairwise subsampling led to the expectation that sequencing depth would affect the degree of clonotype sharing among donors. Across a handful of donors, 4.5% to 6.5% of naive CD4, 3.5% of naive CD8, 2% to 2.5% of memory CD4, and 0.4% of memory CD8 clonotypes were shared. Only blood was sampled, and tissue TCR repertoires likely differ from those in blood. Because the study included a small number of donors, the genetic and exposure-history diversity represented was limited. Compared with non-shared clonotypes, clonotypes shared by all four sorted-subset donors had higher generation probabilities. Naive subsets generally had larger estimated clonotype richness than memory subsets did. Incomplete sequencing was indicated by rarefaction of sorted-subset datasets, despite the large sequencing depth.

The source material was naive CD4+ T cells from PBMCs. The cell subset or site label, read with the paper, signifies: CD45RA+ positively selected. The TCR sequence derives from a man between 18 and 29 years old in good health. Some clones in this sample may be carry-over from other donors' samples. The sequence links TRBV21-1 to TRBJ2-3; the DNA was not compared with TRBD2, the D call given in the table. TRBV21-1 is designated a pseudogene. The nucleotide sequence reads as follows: TGTGCCGTACTAGCACGCACGGCAGATACGCAGTATTTT. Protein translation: CAVLARTADTQYF.